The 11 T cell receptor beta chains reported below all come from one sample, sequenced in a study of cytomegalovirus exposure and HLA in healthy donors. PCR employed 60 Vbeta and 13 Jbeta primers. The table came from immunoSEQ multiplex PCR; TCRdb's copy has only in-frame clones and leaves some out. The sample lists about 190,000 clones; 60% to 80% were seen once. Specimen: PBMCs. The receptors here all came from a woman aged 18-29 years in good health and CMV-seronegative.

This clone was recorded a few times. The CDR3 region has the DNA TGTGCCAGCAGTGTGGGAGTAGGAGTCGGGGAGACCCAGTACTTC. It encodes CASSVGVGVGETQYF. The chain is built from TRBV6-4 and TRBJ2-5; tentatively, D is TRBD2 (5 bases). CDR1 and CDR2 (germline): MRHNA, SNTAGT. V was clipped by 4 bases and J by 5 bases, with 17 bases between them. The CDR3 sequence is 15 residues long.

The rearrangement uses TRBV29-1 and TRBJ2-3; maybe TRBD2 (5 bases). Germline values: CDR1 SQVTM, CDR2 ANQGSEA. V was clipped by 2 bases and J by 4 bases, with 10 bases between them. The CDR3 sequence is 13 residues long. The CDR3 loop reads CSVERGSADTQYF. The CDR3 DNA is TGCAGCGTTGAACGGGGTAGCGCAGATACGCAGTATTTT.

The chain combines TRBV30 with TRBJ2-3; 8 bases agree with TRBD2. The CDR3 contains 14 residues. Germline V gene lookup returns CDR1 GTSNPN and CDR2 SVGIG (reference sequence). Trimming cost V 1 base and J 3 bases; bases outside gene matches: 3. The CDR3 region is CAWSGSGSTDTQYF. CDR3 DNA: TGTGCCTGGAGTGGGAGCGGGAGTACAGATACGCAGTATTTT.

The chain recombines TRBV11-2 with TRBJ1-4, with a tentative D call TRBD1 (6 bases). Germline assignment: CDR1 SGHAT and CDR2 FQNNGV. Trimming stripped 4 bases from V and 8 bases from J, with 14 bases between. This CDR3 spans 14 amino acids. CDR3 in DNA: TGTGCCAGCAGCTCCCAGGGGAGAGGGGAAAAACTGTTTTTT. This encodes CASSSQGRGEKLFF.

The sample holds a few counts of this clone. CDR3 coding DNA: TGTGCCAGCAGCTTTACAGGGGGCGCAGTGGTCGGTGGCTACACCTTC. Translating gives CASSFTGGAVVGGYTF. J is TRBJ1-2 and V is TRBV5-6, with 9 bases matching TRBD1. The length of the CDR3 is 16 residues. V trimming: 2 bases; J trimming: 7 bases; junction bases outside the gene matches: 12. Germline values: CDR1 SGHDT, CDR2 YYEEEE.

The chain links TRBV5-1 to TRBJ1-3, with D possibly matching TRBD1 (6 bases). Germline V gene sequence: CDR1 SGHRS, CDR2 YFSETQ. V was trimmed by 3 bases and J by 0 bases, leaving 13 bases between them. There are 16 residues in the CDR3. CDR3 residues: CASSSSTGASGNTIYF. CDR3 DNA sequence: TGCGCCAGCAGCTCCTCGACAGGAGCCTCTGGAAACACCATATATTTT.

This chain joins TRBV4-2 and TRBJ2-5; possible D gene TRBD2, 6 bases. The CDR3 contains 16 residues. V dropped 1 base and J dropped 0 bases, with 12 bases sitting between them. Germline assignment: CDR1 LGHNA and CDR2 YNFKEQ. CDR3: CASSQAERAYQETQYF. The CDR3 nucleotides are TGTGCCAGCAGCCAAGCGGAGCGGGCGTACCAAGAGACCCAGTACTTC.

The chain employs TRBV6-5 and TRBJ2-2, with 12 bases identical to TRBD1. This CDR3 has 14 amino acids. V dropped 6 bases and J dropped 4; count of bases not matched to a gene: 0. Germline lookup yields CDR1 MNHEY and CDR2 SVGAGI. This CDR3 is CASRGQGATGELFF. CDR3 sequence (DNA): TGTGCCAGCAGGGGACAGGGGGCCACCGGGGAGCTGTTTTTT.

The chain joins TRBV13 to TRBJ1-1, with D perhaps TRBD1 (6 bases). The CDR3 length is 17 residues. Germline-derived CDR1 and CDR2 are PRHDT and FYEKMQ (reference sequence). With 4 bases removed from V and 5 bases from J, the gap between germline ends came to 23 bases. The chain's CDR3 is CASSSPGQRRKKTEAFF. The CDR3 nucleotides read TGTGCCAGCAGCTCCCCTGGACAGAGACGTAAAAAGACTGAAGCTTTCTTT.

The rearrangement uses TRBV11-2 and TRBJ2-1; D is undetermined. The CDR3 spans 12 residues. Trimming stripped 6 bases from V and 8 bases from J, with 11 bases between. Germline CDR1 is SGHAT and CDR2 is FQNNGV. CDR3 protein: CASRTLGHEQFF. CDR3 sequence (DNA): TGTGCCAGCAGAACCCTAGGTCATGAGCAGTTCTTC.

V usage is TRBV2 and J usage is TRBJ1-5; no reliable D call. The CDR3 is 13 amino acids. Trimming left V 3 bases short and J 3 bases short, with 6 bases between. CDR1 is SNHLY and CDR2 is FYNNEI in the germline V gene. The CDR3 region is CASSDQINQPQHF. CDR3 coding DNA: TGTGCCAGCAGTGATCAAATCAATCAGCCCCAGCATTTT.